Following are 9 T cell receptor beta chains from one sample sequenced in a study of blood T cell repertoires in COVID-19. Method: immunoSEQ multiplex PCR; TCRdb's copy keeps in-frame clones and lacks some. Here the sample spans some 100,000 clones, about nine tenths being singletons. The sequencing input was peripheral blood. The receptor source for this set is a man aged 45-60 years with acute or convalescent COVID-19.

This clone was seen a single time. The chain uses TRBV18 and TRBJ2-2; the match to TRBD1 covers 8 bases. V lost 5 bases and J lost 2; bases outside the gene matches: 1. The CDR3 is 14 residues long. Looked up from germline, CDR1 is KGHSH and CDR2 is LQKENI. Here the CDR3 DNA reads TGTGCCAGCTCAGGACAGGGTAACACCGGGGAGCTGTTTTTT. Translated, it gives CASSGQGNTGELFF. Together with reference TRBV18 and TRBJ2-2, the CDR3 gives the full variable domain: NAGVMQNPRHLVRRRGQEARLRCSPMKGHSHVYWYRQLPEEGLKFMVYLQKENIIDESGMPKERFSAEFPKEGPSILRIQQVVRGDSAAYFCASSGQGNTGELFFGEGSRLTVL.

The genes are TRBV5-1 and TRBJ1-2, with TRBD1 matching 9 bases. The CDR3 runs 14 residues. J gave up 7 bases and V 4 bases, and 8 bases lay outside the gene matches. Germline values: CDR1 SGHRS, CDR2 YFSETQ. In DNA, the CDR3 is TGCGCCAGCAGCGCGTCGACAGGGGGTTCTGGCTACACCTTC. As protein: CASSASTGGSGYTF.

The rearrangement joins TRBV19 to TRBJ1-1; TRBD1 matches 9 bases. Unmatched junction bases numbered 16, after V lost 7 bases and J lost 7 bases. The CDR3 has 16 amino acids. The germline V gene has CDR1 LNHDA and CDR2 SQIVND (reference sequence). The DNA of the CDR3 is TGTGCCAGTATTCCCCAATCCCGGGACAGGGTTGGTGAAGCTTTCTTT. The encoded protein is CASIPQSRDRVGEAFF. The whole variable domain, remainder taken from reference TRBV19 and TRBJ1-1, is DGGITQSPKYLFRKEGQNVTLSCEQNLNHDAMYWYRQDPGQGLRLIYYSQIVNDFQKGDIAEGYSVSREKKESFPLTVTSAQKNPTAFYLCASIPQSRDRVGEAFFGQGTRLTVV.

V and J are TRBV4-2 and TRBJ2-1; unclear D gene. Germline V gene sequence: CDR1 LGHNA, CDR2 YNFKEQ. CDR3 length: 13 residues. The ends were cut back, 0 bases at V and 6 bases at J, with 6 bases in the middle. CDR3 nucleotide sequence: TGTGCCAGCAGCCAAGATTCCCGCAATGAGCAGTTCTTC. This translates into CASSQDSRNEQFF.

The chain joins TRBV25-1 to TRBJ1-1; D perhaps matches TRBD1 (6 bases). CDR1 is MGHDK and CDR2 is SYGVNS in the germline V gene. Between the trimmed V and J ends, which lost 4 bases and 8 bases, there was a span of 14 bases. This CDR3 region has 13 residues. Written as DNA, the CDR3 is TGTGCCAGCAGTGGGACAGTTGATGGGGAAGCTTTCTTT. Protein: CASSGTVDGEAFF.

The gene calls are TRBV5-6 and TRBJ2-2; 13 bases line up with TRBD2. V was clipped by 3 bases and J by 0 bases; unmatched bases: 5. In germline, CDR1 is SGHDT, CDR2 YYEEEE. The CDR3 runs to 18 residues. In DNA, the CDR3 is TGTGCCAGCAGCTCTCCGGGACTAGCGGGATCGAACACCGGGGAGCTGTTTTTT. Encoded protein: CASSSPGLAGSNTGELFF. The full variable domain, its missing parts supplied by reference TRBV5-6 and TRBJ2-2, is DAGVTQSPTHLIKTRGQQVTLRCSPKSGHDTVSWYQQALGQGPQFIFQYYEEEERQRGNFPDRFSGHQFPNYSSELNVNALLLGDSALYLCASSSPGLAGSNTGELFFGEGSRLTVL.

V and J are TRBV10-3 and TRBJ1-3; 8 positions agree with TRBD1. This CDR3 has 16 residues. CDR1 and CDR2 (germline): ENHRY, SYGVKD. The ends lost 3 bases at V and 2 bases at J; junction bases unmatched: 6. DNA for the CDR3: TGTGCCATCAGTGACAGGGGGCAGAGTGCTGGAAACACCATATATTTT. Translating it yields CAISDRGQSAGNTIYF.

The V and J genes are TRBV27 and TRBJ2-7; 7 nucleotides line up with TRBD2. V was clipped by 5 bases and J by 4 bases; unmatched bases: 8. This CDR3 is 14 amino acids long. Germline CDR1 and CDR2: MNHEY and SMNVEV (reference sequence). The CDR3 region has the DNA TGTGCCAGCAGTCTCGCGGGAGAGGGGTACGAGCAGTACTTC. Its protein is CASSLAGEGYEQYF.

This chain joins TRBV24-1 and TRBJ2-2, with 7 positions matching TRBD2. V shed 4 bases, J shed 2 bases, and the junction held 6 bases outside the gene matches. Germline assignment: CDR1 KGHDR and CDR2 SFDVKD. The CDR3 is made up of 16 amino acids. The CDR3 DNA reads TGTGCCACCAGTGACGACCTGGGACTAAACACCGGGGAGCTGTTTTTT. Its protein is CATSDDLGLNTGELFF.